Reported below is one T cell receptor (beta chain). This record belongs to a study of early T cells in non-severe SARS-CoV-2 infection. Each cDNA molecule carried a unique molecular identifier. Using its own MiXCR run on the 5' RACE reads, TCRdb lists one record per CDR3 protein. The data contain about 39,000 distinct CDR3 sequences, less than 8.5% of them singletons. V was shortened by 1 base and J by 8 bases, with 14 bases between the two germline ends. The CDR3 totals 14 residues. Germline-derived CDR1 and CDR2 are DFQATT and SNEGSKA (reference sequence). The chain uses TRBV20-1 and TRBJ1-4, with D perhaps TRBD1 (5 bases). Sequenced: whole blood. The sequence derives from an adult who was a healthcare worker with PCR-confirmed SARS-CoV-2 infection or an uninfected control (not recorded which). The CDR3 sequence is CSARVDGGREKLFF. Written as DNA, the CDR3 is TGCAGTGCTAGAGTGGACGGGGGACGAGAAAAACTGTTTTTT.